The TCR beta chain described here comes from a study of blood T cell repertoires in COVID-19 (dated by TCRdb to 2018 to 2020). Regarding the study in general: Samples from collaborators originated in the United States, Italy and Spain and spanned both the acute and convalescent phases of COVID-19. Sample metadata almost always included a de-identified subject ID, COVID-19 status, age in years and sex. The prospective study material was composed of cDNA or gDNA derived from T cells, B-cell-depleted T cells, or PBMCs. The repertoires were made available in a free public database intended to serve as a resource for research on the immune response to SARS-CoV-2. Where available, HLA class I and class II types were taken from metadata supplied by the sample provider and were not determined by assay-based typing. The samples were drawn from the first 160 participants of the ongoing ImmuneRACE study and from over 950 subjects provided by 6 global collaborators. The dataset comprised deeply sampled blood TCRbeta repertoires from subjects exposed to, actively infected with, or recovered from COVID-19.

Per the germline V gene, ENHRY is the CDR1 and SYGVKD is the CDR2. Ends trimmed: V by 7 bases, J by 4 bases; bases unmatched to a gene: 8. The CDR3 covers 14 residues, taking in both the cysteine and the phenylalanine. Only the CDR3 part of the read is kept: 42 bases, read in frame from the first base. Details on this clone: It has no known antigen specificity. Per-nucleotide qualities are absent, and no much larger clonotype sits a single base away.

In Seattle, one collaborating source enrolled patients while the infection was active and tracked those patients longitudinally over the course of disease. The collaborating institutions used their own protocols to collect whole blood in K2EDTA tubes. Collaborator samples were shipped for TCRbeta analysis as frozen whole blood, isolated PBMCs, or DNA extracted from either sample type. Overall study results and their limits: The amount of clinical and demographic metadata varied by source and participant and was provided uncurated.

TCRbeta CDR3 regions were amplified from genomic DNA by means of the immunoSEQ Assay, a bias-controlled multiplex PCR. In the authors' own workflow: The number of nucleated cells in each sample was estimated from the amplification of reference gene primers within the assay. Sequence reads were collapsed and filtered to measure the absolute abundance of every unique TCRbeta CDR3 rearrangement. For each sample, productive Simpson clonality was calculated as the square root of Simpson's diversity index across productive rearrangements. The table was pulled from immuneACCESS by TCRdb, which kept in-frame rearrangements only. Such tables lose some clones; where checked, under half of the loss comes from unresolved V genes, and the rest has no known cause. V and J calls and clone size come straight from that table; D and trimming were deduced from the DNA. The sample contains hundreds of thousands of clones, 89% of them found a single time. The ten largest make up around 0.95% of the sample.

The chain is assembled from TRBV10-3 and TRBJ1-1, and TRBD1 matches 8 of the central bases. The sequenced sample was peripheral blood. The receptor was derived from a man between 18 and 35 years old with COVID-19, enrolled during active disease. The DNA is TGTGCCATCAAGCAACAGGGGGTTAGCACTGAAGCTTTCTTT. This sequence encodes CAIKQQGVSTEAFF.